These T cell receptor beta chains were read from a single sample in a study of cytomegalovirus exposure and HLA in healthy donors. Measured with immunoSEQ multiplex PCR; TCRdb has only the in-frame clones, and not every one. The sample has 130,000 or so clones, 80% to 90% seen once; the top ten hold 2.5% to 3.5%. Sample: PBMCs. The source is a woman in her late teens or twenties in good health and CMV-seropositive. Each CDR3 is given with its conserved first and last residue.

TRBJ2-5	TRBV4-1	CASSQGLAGGGGTQYF
TRBJ1-3	TRBV4-1	CASSPITIASGNTIYF
TRBJ1-3	TRBV7-9	CASSLYSGNTIYF
TRBJ1-5	TRBV29-1	CSVGQGDQPQHF
TRBJ2-5	TRBV5-1	CASSASGTSSETQYF
TRBJ1-5	TRBV13	CAGRRLAGQPQHF
TRBJ2-3	TRBV6-4	CASSVSIFSTDTQYF
TRBJ2-7	TRBV5-1	CASSLISRSAYEQYF
TRBJ2-7	TRBV7-9	CSSSQGGHEQYF
TRBJ1-4	TRBV12-5	CASALSRGGGEKLFF
TRBJ2-7	TRBV9	CASSVEAGSYEQYF
TRBJ1-2	TRBV10-3	CAISDREHNYGYTF
TRBJ2-7	TRBV6-1	CASSEGRGPSYEQYF
TRBJ2-3	TRBV30	CAWVPGGKSGGALDTQYF
TRBJ2-5	TRBV20-1	CSVPGKETQYF
TRBJ1-2	TRBV6-1	CASKPDSDYGYTF